These 30 T cell receptor beta chains were all obtained from the same sample, sequenced in a study of blood T cell repertoires in COVID-19. The data were produced by immunoSEQ multiplex PCR, yet TCRdb's version contains in-frame clones alone and is incomplete. The sample holds roughly 70,000 clones, 90% to 95% seen once. The sample taken for sequencing was peripheral blood. The receptors stem from a human donor in a cohort sampled during active COVID-19.

The chain employs TRBV11-2 and TRBJ2-7, with TRBD1 matching 7 bases. The V gene's germline CDR1 is SGHAT and CDR2 FQNNGV. The CDR3 covers 18 residues. Trimming at V came to 1 base and at J to 0 bases, leaving 12 bases not matched to a gene. The CDR3 DNA is TGTGCCAGCAGCTTAGCTCTGCGGACAGGCCAACTCTCCTACGAGCAGTACTTC. It codes for CASSLALRTGQLSYEQYF.

This clone has only a few counts. The chain combines TRBV27 with TRBJ2-7; TRBD1 matches 7 bases. Germline V lookup: CDR1 MNHEY, CDR2 SMNVEV (reference sequence). V shed 8 bases and J 5 bases; nucleotides not matched to a gene: 3. This CDR3 is built from 11 residues. As DNA, the CDR3 is TGTGCCAGCTGGGACAGCAACGAGCAGTACTTC. Its translation: CASWDSNEQYF.

In this sample, this clone turned up a few times. The chain is built from TRBV19 and TRBJ1-5, with 9 bases lining up with TRBD1. There are 16 residues in the CDR3. Germline V gene lookup returns CDR1 LNHDA and CDR2 SQIVND (reference sequence). V lost 4 bases to trimming and J lost 2 bases; unmatched junction nucleotides: 6. The CDR3 is CASSNRGRSGNQPQHF. In DNA, the CDR3 is TGTGCCAGTAGTAACAGGGGGCGGTCGGGCAATCAGCCCCAGCATTTT.

The chain links TRBV30 to TRBJ1-2, with D uncertain. Trimming cost V 2 bases and J 4 bases, with 14 bases left between them. CDR3 length: 14 residues. Per the germline V gene, CDR1 is GTSNPN and CDR2 is SVGIG (reference sequence). Here the CDR3 reads CAWSRVPRGYGYTF. CDR3 in DNA: TGTGCCTGGAGTAGGGTCCCACGGGGCTATGGCTACACCTTC. Filled out from reference TRBV30 and TRBJ1-2, the complete variable domain reads SQTIHQWPATLVQPVGSPLSLECTVEGTSNPNLYWYRQAAGRGLQLLFYSVGIGQISSEVPQNLSASRPQDRQFILSSKKLLLSDSGFYLCAWSRVPRGYGYTFGSGTRLTVV.

This clone was found once. J is TRBJ2-3 and V is TRBV11-2; TRBD1 agrees at 8 bases. This CDR3 spans 16 amino acids. CDR1 and CDR2 (germline): SGHAT, FQNNGV. Losses at the gene ends were 2 bases for V and 2 bases for J; bases not matched to a gene: 6. CDR3 amino acids: CASSLRWTGPTDTQYF. The CDR3 coding sequence is TGTGCCAGCAGCTTACGCTGGACAGGGCCCACAGATACGCAGTATTTT.

V usage is TRBV5-6 and J usage is TRBJ1-1; D gene ambiguous. V lost 0 bases, J lost 1 base, and 4 bases lay in between. Looked up from germline, CDR1 is SGHDT and CDR2 is YYEEEE. This CDR3 has 13 amino acids. The CDR3 region is CASSLGRNTEAFF. Written as DNA, the CDR3 is TGTGCCAGCAGCTTGGGTAGGAACACTGAAGCTTTCTTT.

The DNA for the CDR3 is TGTGCCAGCAGCCAGACGACGGGCTCCTATAATTCACCCCTCCACTTT. This codes for CASSQTTGSYNSPLHF. The V gene is TRBV3-1 (or the pseudogene TRBV3-2), the J gene TRBJ1-6; D is unclear. CDR1 and CDR2 from the germline V gene are LGHDT and YNNKEL (reference sequence). V lost 3 bases, J lost 0 bases, and 9 bases lay in between. This CDR3 comprises 16 residues.

The chain recombines TRBV11-2 with TRBJ2-1, with 8 bases that match TRBD2. The J segment lost 4 bases and the V segment lost 5 bases, leaving 13 bases of the junction unmatched. The CDR3 contains 17 residues. From germline, CDR1 is SGHAT and CDR2 FQNNGV. CDR3 nucleotide sequence: TGTGCCAGCAGCCCTACTAGCGGAGGACTGCAATACAATGAGCAGTTCTTC. Translated: CASSPTSGGLQYNEQFF. Using reference TRBV11-2 and TRBJ2-1 for the parts outside the CDR3, the full variable domain is EAGVAQSPRYKIIEKRQSVAFWCNPISGHATLYWYQQILGQGPKLLIQFQNNGVVDDSQLPKDRFSAERLKGVDSTLKIQPAKLEDSAVYLCASSPTSGGLQYNEQFFGPGTRLTVL.

The genes are TRBV19 and TRBJ1-2; D is uncertain. Per the germline V gene, CDR1 is LNHDA and CDR2 is SQIVND (reference sequence). Trimming took 0 bases from V and 3 from J, leaving 14 bases between them. The length of the CDR3 is 16 residues. CDR3 DNA: TGTGCCAGTAGTATAGATCGGTCCGGTACCGACTATGGCTACACCTTC. Its protein product is CASSIDRSGTDYGYTF.

The chain uses TRBV12-3 or TRBV12-4 and TRBJ2-7; D gene uncertain. This CDR3 region has 12 residues. Between the trimmed V and J ends, which lost 6 bases and 4 bases, there was a span of 10 bases. The CDR3 protein is CASSLSGYEQYF. CDR3 sequence (DNA): TGTGCCAGCAGCCTCTCCGGGTACGAGCAGTACTTC.

The chain couples TRBV5-1 to TRBJ2-1; TRBD1 matches at 7 bases. This CDR3 is 13 amino acids long. V dropped 7 bases and J dropped 3; count of bases not matched to a gene: 4. Germline V gene lookup returns CDR1 SGHRS and CDR2 YFSETQ. In DNA form, the CDR3 reads TGCGCCAGCTCTACAGGGGTCTACAATGAGCAGTTCTTC. Translating it yields CASSTGVYNEQFF.

This clone was observed a single time. As DNA, the CDR3 is TGTGCCAGCAGTTTGTTGGGGGGGATCGAGCAGTACTTC. This codes for CASSLLGGIEQYF. The V gene is TRBV5-6, the J gene TRBJ2-7, with 7 bases fitting TRBD2. The germline V gene has CDR1 SGHDT and CDR2 YYEEEE. There are 13 residues in the CDR3. Trimming removed 5 bases from V and 6 bases from J; junction bases left unmatched: 8.

The genes are TRBV10-3 and TRBJ2-7; a weak D match, TRBD2 (5 bases). V lost 4 bases and J 2 bases, leaving 9 bases between the germline ends. The germline gives CDR1 ENHRY, CDR2 SYGVKD. This CDR3 spans 13 amino acids. The CDR3 bases are TGTGCCATCAGTGCCGGGGTGACCTACGAGCAGTACTTC. Translating it yields CAISAGVTYEQYF.

The chain has TRBV28 and TRBJ1-2; a possible D gene is TRBD1 (6 bases). Germline loops: CDR1 MDHEN, CDR2 SYDVKM. The germline V and J ends were trimmed by 6 bases and 2 bases, with 10 bases remaining between them. This CDR3 region has 13 residues. CDR3: CASRITGNYGYTF. In DNA, the CDR3 is TGTGCCAGCAGGATAACAGGGAACTATGGCTACACCTTC.

The V and J genes are TRBV29-1 and TRBJ1-2, with D possibly matching TRBD1 (5 bases). V was cut by 6 bases and J by 6 bases, with 11 bases left in between. Germline V gives CDR1 SQVTM, CDR2 ANQGSEA. This CDR3 has 11 residues. This CDR3 reads CSVGGWDGYTF. DNA of the CDR3: TGCAGCGTCGGGGGTTGGGATGGCTACACCTTC.

The chain joins TRBV11-2 to TRBJ1-2, with a weak D call TRBD1 (5 bases). CDR1 is SGHAT, CDR2 FQNNGV, per germline. This CDR3 has 13 amino acids. Trimming pared 1 base from V and 8 bases from J, leaving 11 bases between. The CDR3 reads CASSLVRGDGYTF. The CDR3 DNA reads TGTGCCAGCAGCTTAGTCCGGGGGGACGGCTACACCTTC.

The chain recombines TRBV5-1 with TRBJ1-3; D call uncertain. The CDR3 length is 15 residues. V dropped 3 bases and J dropped 4 bases, with 14 bases sitting between them. The germline gives CDR1 SGHRS, CDR2 YFSETQ. Here the CDR3 reads CASSYAGGGGNTIYF. CDR3 nucleotide sequence: TGCGCCAGCAGCTATGCCGGCGGTGGAGGAAACACCATATATTTT.

The rearrangement links TRBV29-1 to TRBJ1-2, with D tentatively TRBD1 (5 bases). This CDR3 contains 11 residues. V dropped 6 bases and J dropped 8 bases, with 13 bases sitting between them. The germline gives CDR1 SQVTM, CDR2 ANQGSEA. This chain's CDR3 is CSVRASDGYTF. The CDR3, as DNA: TGCAGCGTCAGGGCGTCGGACGGCTACACCTTC.

The V call is TRBV4-1, the J call TRBJ2-7; D is perhaps TRBD1 (6 bases). In germline, CDR1 is MGHRA, CDR2 YSYEKL. The CDR3 has 14 amino acids. V dropped 0 bases and J dropped 3 bases, with 9 bases sitting between them. CDR3 coding DNA: TGCGCCAGCAGCCAAGAAAGGACAGTCTACGAGCAGTACTTC. Its translation is CASSQERTVYEQYF.

V is TRBV11-2 and J is TRBJ1-1; 7 nucleotides match TRBD1. Trimming at V came to 5 bases and at J to 0 bases, leaving 6 bases not matched to a gene. The CDR3 is 15 residues long. CDR1 and CDR2 from the germline V gene are SGHAT and FQNNGV. CDR3 nucleotides: TGTGCCAGCAGCAGAGGGGACAGATTGAACACTGAAGCTTTCTTT. Protein sequence: CASSRGDRLNTEAFF.

This clone showed up just a few times. This chain links TRBV27 with TRBJ1-1; tentatively, D is TRBD1 (5 bases). CDR1 and CDR2 (germline): MNHEY, SMNVEV (reference sequence). The CDR3 covers 13 residues. V was clipped by 3 bases and J by 3 bases, with 8 bases between them. The CDR3 spells CASSFLGDTEAFF. CDR3 bases: TGTGCCAGCAGTTTTTTAGGGGACACTGAAGCTTTCTTT.

This clone was found a few times. This rearrangement joins TRBV11-2 to TRBJ1-1; 9 bases agree with TRBD1. Per germline, CDR1 SGHAT and CDR2 FQNNGV. The CDR3 consists of 17 residues. The V segment lost 0 bases and the J segment 3 bases; nucleotides outside the gene matches: 8. In DNA, the CDR3 is TGTGCCAGCAGCTTAGAAAGTTTCGGGACAGGGTACACTGAAGCTTTCTTT. Its translation: CASSLESFGTGYTEAFF.

The rearrangement joins TRBV27 to TRBJ2-7; D may be TRBD1 (6 bases). The CDR3 is 14 amino acids. V was shortened by 5 bases and J by 3 bases, with 14 bases between the two germline ends. The germline V gene encodes CDR1 MNHEY and CDR2 SMNVEV (reference sequence). The CDR3 DNA sequence: TGTGCCAGCAGTCCTCGAGGACAGTACTACGAGCAGTACTTC. Translation: CASSPRGQYYEQYF.

In its sample, this clone was seen a few times. The CDR3 protein is CASSLNGYEQYF. Here the CDR3 DNA reads TGTGCCAGCAGCTTAAACGGGTACGAGCAGTACTTC. V usage is TRBV7-3 and J usage is TRBJ2-7; no clear D gene. V lost 1 base and J 4 bases, leaving 5 bases between the germline ends. Germline V gene data show CDR1 as SGHTA and CDR2 as FQGTGA. CDR3 length equals 12 residues.

The CDR3 reads CASSTDMPQPQHF. CDR3 in DNA: TGTGCCAGCAGTACAGATATGCCTCAGCCCCAGCATTTT. The chain links TRBV6-5 to TRBJ1-5; unclear D gene. V lost 5 bases, J lost 6 bases, and 11 bases lay in between. The germline V gene has CDR1 MNHEY and CDR2 SVGAGI. The CDR3 totals 13 residues.

J is TRBJ2-7 and V is TRBV5-5; TRBD1 aligns across 8 bases. CDR3 length equals 15 residues. V trimming: 0 bases; J trimming: 5 bases; junction bases outside the gene matches: 7. Germline V gene data show CDR1 as SGHKS and CDR2 as YYEKEE (reference sequence). This chain's CDR3 is CASSLADRVIHEQYF. Here the CDR3 DNA reads TGTGCCAGCAGCTTGGCGGACAGGGTCATCCACGAGCAGTACTTC. Full variable domain (remainder filled in from reference TRBV5-5 and TRBJ2-7): DAGVTQSPTHLIKTRGQQVTLRCSPISGHKSVSWYQQVLGQGPQFIFQYYEKEERGRGNFPDRFSARQFPNYSSELNVNALLLGDSALYLCASSLADRVIHEQYFGPGTRLTVT.

The chain joins TRBV3-1 (or the pseudogene TRBV3-2) to TRBJ2-5, with D unclear. V lost 1 base and J lost 1, with 10 bases in between. Germline loops: CDR1 LGHDT, CDR2 YNNKEL (reference sequence). The CDR3 loop spans 15 amino acids. The CDR3 DNA reads TGTGCCAGCAGCCAAGTCTCCAACAGCCAAGAGACCCAGTACTTC. It is translated as CASSQVSNSQETQYF.

The rearrangement joins TRBV28 to TRBJ1-2, with 7 positions matching TRBD1. The CDR3 runs to 13 residues. The trim removed 6 bases at V and 2 bases at J, leaving 3 bases unmatched. From germline, CDR1 is MDHEN and CDR2 SYDVKM. CDR3 bases: TGTGCCAGCAGCTCGGGACAGAACTATGGCTACACCTTC. Protein sequence: CASSSGQNYGYTF.

This clone came up once. The V call is TRBV10-2, the J call TRBJ2-7; tentative D call: TRBD1 (5 bases). Germline CDR1 and CDR2: WSHSY and SAAADI. V lost 4 bases and J lost 5, with 12 bases in between. The CDR3 has 13 residues. CDR3 protein: CASSGKGRHEQYF. The CDR3 nucleotides read TGCGCCAGCAGTGGAAAGGGGCGGCACGAGCAGTACTTC.

J is TRBJ1-4 and V is TRBV4-1; no reliable D call. The CDR3 runs 14 residues. Germline V gives CDR1 MGHRA, CDR2 YSYEKL. The ends were cut back, 4 bases at V and 7 bases at J, with 13 bases in the middle. CDR3: CASSPAGGFEKLFF. CDR3 coding DNA: TGCGCCAGCAGCCCGGCAGGAGGTTTTGAAAAACTGTTTTTT.